The 10 T cell receptor beta chains listed next were all sequenced from one sample in a study of Graves' ophthalmopathy and Graves' hyperthyroidism. Investigators amplified TCR beta CDR3 regions from RNA transcripts. HTBI primers served in a first-round RT-PCR, which a second-round multiplex PCR followed. MiXCR, applied by TCRdb to the multiplex PCR reads, yields one record per CDR3 protein. The sample has 580,000 or so distinct CDR3 sequences, 35% to 40% seen once; the top ten hold around 4%. Sequencing was carried out using peripheral blood or thyroid tissue (not recorded which). These receptors came from an adult man with Graves' hyperthyroidism.

This clonotype was counted once. A much larger clone differs by one base, so this may be a read error. The missing conserved phenylalanine or tryptophan at the end of this CDR3 makes a read error likely. The rearrangement joins TRBV6-5 to TRBJ1-2, with a possible D match to TRBD1 (5 bases). V lost 7 bases to trimming and J lost 4 bases, with 13 bases between them. CDR1 is MNHEY and CDR2 is SVGAGI in the germline V gene. CDR3 size: 13 residues. CDR3 in DNA: TGTGCCAGCACCAAGGGACTGATCTATGGCTACACCCTC. Translating gives CASTKGLIYGYTL.

The rearrangement links TRBV12-3 or TRBV12-4 to TRBJ1-3, with D possibly TRBD1 on 6 matching bases. V was trimmed by 6 bases and J by 4 bases, leaving 13 bases between them. CDR3 size: 14 residues. The CDR3, as DNA: TGTGCCAGCAGCAGTACAGGGTTAGGAAACACCATATATTTT. Translated: CASSSTGLGNTIYF.

This clonotype was counted at least ten times. The chain employs TRBV7-9 and TRBJ1-2; perhaps TRBD1 as D (5 bases). The V end was cut by 6 bases, the J end by 2 bases, with 13 bases between. Germline V gene data show CDR1 as SEHNR and CDR2 as FQNEAQ (reference sequence). This CDR3 contains 14 residues. The CDR3 reads CASRAGQANYGYTF. Written as DNA, the CDR3 is TGTGCCAGCAGAGCAGGACAAGCGAACTATGGCTACACCTTC.

This clonotype was seen repeatedly, ten times or more. The chain couples TRBV2 to TRBJ2-5, with TRBD2 matching 7 bases. This CDR3 is 13 amino acids long. Losses at the gene ends were 4 bases for V and 5 bases for J; bases not matched to a gene: 4. Germline V CDR1 and CDR2: SNHLY, FYNNEI. CDR3 sequence reads: CASSGREGETQYF. For the CDR3, the DNA is TGTGCCAGCAGTGGCAGGGAGGGGGAGACCCAGTACTTC.

The chain carries TRBV15 and TRBJ2-5; D remains ambiguous. This CDR3 spans 12 amino acids. Trimming cost V 5 bases and J 9 bases, with 13 bases left between them. CDR1 LNHNV and CDR2 YYDKDF come from the germline V gene (reference sequence). Written as DNA, the CDR3 is TGTGCCACCAGCGACGGGTATCAGCCCCAGTACTTC. Translation: CATSDGYQPQYF.

This clonotype was found a few times. The V gene is TRBV5-8, the J gene TRBJ1-6; a possible D gene is TRBD1 (5 bases). Germline loops: CDR1 SGHTS, CDR2 YDEGEE. The CDR3 is 14 residues long. V lost 4 bases, J lost 10 bases, and 15 bases lay in between. The CDR3, as DNA: TGTGCCAGCAGCAGTACGGGGGGATTCTCACCCCTCCACTTT. Residues: CASSSTGGFSPLHF.

There are many counts of this clonotype. CDR3 in amino acids: CSAGTGGVAYEQYF. DNA of the CDR3: TGCAGTGCTGGGACAGGGGGCGTAGCCTACGAGCAGTACTTC. The rearrangement uses TRBV20-1 and TRBJ2-7, with 12 bases aligning to TRBD1. The V gene's germline CDR1 is DFQATT and CDR2 SNEGSKA (reference sequence). Losses at the gene ends were 5 bases for V and 2 bases for J; bases not matched to a gene: 4. The CDR3 has 14 amino acids.

The genes are TRBV29-1 and TRBJ2-2, with D unclear. The V gene's germline CDR1 is SQVTM and CDR2 ANQGSEA. The V and J ends lost 8 bases and 8 bases respectively, with 15 bases between them. The CDR3 totals 12 residues. The CDR3 loop reads CSKEAATGELFF. The CDR3 DNA reads TGCAGCAAAGAGGCGGCCACTGGGGAGCTGTTTTTT.

Concerning this clonotype: A much bigger clone sits one base away, suggesting this may be a read error. The gene calls are TRBV12-3 or TRBV12-4 and TRBJ2-2, with D possibly TRBD1 on 5 matching bases. V was cut by 2 bases and J by 7 bases, with 11 bases left in between. The CDR3 runs to 14 residues. This CDR3 reads CASSLPSGIGELFF. The CDR3 DNA follows: TGTGCCAGCAGTTTACCTTCAGGGATCGGGGAGCTGTTTTTT.

Concerning this clonotype itself: This may be a read error, as it is one base from a much larger clone. V and J are TRBV7-9 and TRBJ2-7; D is possibly TRBD1 (6 bases). CDR3 length equals 13 residues. Looked up from germline, CDR1 is SEHNR and CDR2 is FQNEAQ (reference sequence). Between the trimmed V and J ends, which lost 3 bases and 2 bases, there was a span of 8 bases. CDR3 DNA: TGTGCCAGCAGCTTCCGGACAGCCTACGAGCAGTACTTC. It codes for CASSFRTAYEQYF.